Following are 24 T cell receptor beta chains from one sample sequenced in a study of T cells after yellow fever vaccination. TCRdb re-called the 5' RACE reads with MiXCR, one entry per CDR3 protein. The table records about 340,000 distinct CDR3 sequences, roughly 8.7% of them present only once. Sequenced material: PBMCs, taken on the day of the first yellow fever vaccination. All receptors derive from a man younger than 35 who received the YFV17D yellow fever vaccine.

In this sample, this clonotype turned up a few times. The CDR3: CASSPGDRTYTYEQYF. The CDR3 nucleotides are TGCGCCAGCAGCCCGGGGGACAGAACTTACACCTACGAGCAGTACTTC. This chain connects TRBV5-1 to TRBJ2-7; maybe TRBD1 (7 bases). V was cut by 4 bases and J by 2 bases, with 19 bases left in between. The length of the CDR3 is 16 residues. Germline CDR1 and CDR2: SGHRS and YFSETQ.

The chain has TRBV12-3 or TRBV12-4 and TRBJ1-2; 9 nucleotides agree with TRBD1. The CDR3 contains 14 residues. J was trimmed by 3 bases and V by 6 bases; bases with no gene match: 5. Here the CDR3 reads CASRQGQGYYGYTF. In nucleotides, the CDR3 is TGTGCCAGCAGGCAAGGACAGGGGTACTATGGCTACACCTTC.

This rearrangement joins TRBV2 to TRBJ1-5; D is unclear. Germline V gene data show CDR1 as SNHLY and CDR2 as FYNNEI. This CDR3 comprises 14 residues. Trimming pared 4 bases from V and 6 bases from J, leaving 13 bases between. The DNA for the CDR3 is TGTGCCAGCAGTGCCGGCGGACGGCGTCAGCCCCAGCATTTT. It codes for CASSAGGRRQPQHF.

The chain employs TRBV4-3 and TRBJ1-5; TRBD1 is a possible D gene (5 bases). The V end was cut by 0 bases, the J end by 4 bases, with 10 bases between. Germline V gives CDR1 LGHNA, CDR2 YSLEER. The CDR3 spans 15 residues. The CDR3 DNA reads as TGCGCCAGCAGCCAAGACCCCCGGGGGAATCAGCCCCAGCATTTT. Translation gives CASSQDPRGNQPQHF.

Many counts were recorded for this clonotype. The chain has TRBV6-4 and TRBJ2-2, with D maybe TRBD1 (5 bases). The germline V gene has CDR1 MRHNA and CDR2 SNTAGT. The CDR3 contains 13 residues. Trimming left V 4 bases short and J 2 bases short, with 5 bases between. As DNA, the CDR3 is TGTGCCAGCAGTGGGACAAACACCGGGGAGCTGTTTTTT. As protein: CASSGTNTGELFF.

This clonotype was seen repeatedly, ten times or more. The CDR3 protein is CASSYDPEVGANVLTF. The CDR3 DNA sequence: TGTGCCAGCAGTTACGATCCTGAGGTGGGGGCCAACGTCCTGACTTTC. The rearrangement joins TRBV6-5 to TRBJ2-6; D gene ambiguous. The CDR3 sequence is 16 residues long. Germline V gene sequence: CDR1 MNHEY, CDR2 SVGAGI. The V gene lost 2 bases and the J gene lost 4 bases, with 12 bases spanning the gap.

This clonotype was counted only a few times. The chain has TRBV5-1 and TRBJ2-1, with TRBD2 matching 9 bases. CDR1 and CDR2 (germline): SGHRS, YFSETQ. The CDR3 is made up of 14 amino acids. The ends lost 5 bases at V and 3 bases at J; junction bases unmatched: 3. The chain's CDR3 is CASRASGVYNEQFF. The CDR3 nucleotides are TGCGCCAGCAGGGCTAGCGGGGTCTACAATGAGCAGTTCTTC. The full variable domain, completed using reference TRBV5-1 and TRBJ2-1, is KAGVTQTPRYLIKTRGQQVTLSCSPISGHRSVSWYQQTPGQGLQFLFEYFSETQRNKGNFPGRFSGRQFSNSRSEMNVSTLELGDSALYLCASRASGVYNEQFFGPGTRLTVL.

CDR3 amino acids: CAISARKQGNEKLFF. The CDR3 DNA reads TGTGCCATCAGCGCACGGAAACAGGGAAATGAAAAACTGTTTTTT. The chain combines TRBV10-3 with TRBJ1-4; perhaps TRBD1 as D (6 bases). V was shortened by 6 bases and J by 5 bases, with 16 bases between the two germline ends. CDR1 and CDR2 from the germline V gene are ENHRY and SYGVKD. The CDR3 runs 15 residues.

The CDR3 DNA follows: TGTGCCAGCAGTTACTCGGCTAGCGGGCTTCCGGATACGCAGTATTTT. Protein: CASSYSASGLPDTQYF. This chain links TRBV6-5 with TRBJ2-3, with TRBD2 matching over 8 bases. The CDR3 covers 16 residues. Unmatched junction bases numbered 8, after V lost 0 bases and J lost 6 bases. From germline, CDR1 is MNHEY and CDR2 SVGAGI.

This clonotype was seen a handful of times. The chain couples TRBV29-1 to TRBJ1-2, with TRBD1 matching over 7 bases. The V segment lost 6 bases and the J segment 3 bases; nucleotides outside the gene matches: 1. The CDR3 has 11 amino acids. CDR1 and CDR2 (germline): SQVTM, ANQGSEA. CDR3 in amino acids: CSVGTDYGYTF. In nucleotides, the CDR3 is TGCAGCGTCGGGACAGACTATGGCTACACCTTC.

The rearrangement uses TRBV6-5 and TRBJ2-1; the match to TRBD1 covers 7 bases. This CDR3 has 14 amino acids. Per the germline V gene, CDR1 is MNHEY and CDR2 is SVGAGI. V was pared by 0 bases and J by 7 bases, with 3 bases of the junction left unmatched. The CDR3 DNA follows: TGTGCCAGCAGTTACTCAGGGGGCGATAATGAGCAGTTCTTC. Translation gives CASSYSGGDNEQFF.

This clonotype was counted between two and nine times. V is TRBV20-1 and J is TRBJ1-2; D might be TRBD1 (6 bases). Germline values: CDR1 DFQATT, CDR2 SNEGSKA (reference sequence). CDR3 length: 13 amino acids. Trimming took 6 bases from V and 8 from J, leaving 19 bases between them. The CDR3, as DNA: TGCAGTGCCCCGGACAGAACCAAGAGGGGCTACACCTTC. Its protein is CSAPDRTKRGYTF.

This clonotype was seen only a few times. The chain couples TRBV7-2 to TRBJ2-3; the D is unclear. The V end was cut by 0 bases, the J end by 5 bases, with 9 bases between. Germline-derived CDR1 and CDR2 are SGHTA and FQGNSA. This CDR3 is 14 amino acids long. The DNA for the CDR3 is TGTGCCAGCAGCTTAGCGTTGGCCATAGATACGCAGTATTTT. It codes for CASSLALAIDTQYF.

The J gene is TRBJ2-1, the V gene TRBV5-1; 9 bases line up with TRBD1. The CDR3 has 14 residues. Germline CDR1 reads SGHRS; CDR2 reads YFSETQ. Trimming took 3 bases from V and 7 from J; bases not matched to a gene: 5. This chain's CDR3 is CASSYGQGSNEQFF. CDR3 DNA: TGCGCCAGCAGCTATGGACAGGGGAGTAATGAGCAGTTCTTC.

This clonotype was found a few times. V and J are TRBV24-1 and TRBJ2-7; 9 bases map to TRBD1. Losses at the gene ends were 2 bases for V and 1 base for J; bases not matched to a gene: 11. The germline V gene encodes CDR1 KGHDR and CDR2 SFDVKD. The CDR3 is made up of 18 amino acids. The CDR3 loop is CATSDYRPDRGTSYEQYV. Written as DNA, the CDR3 is TGTGCCACCAGTGATTACCGACCGGACAGGGGAACGTCCTACGAGCAGTACGTC.

This clonotype was seen a few times. The chain is built from TRBV5-5 and TRBJ1-5, with TRBD1 matching 9 bases. V lost 0 bases and J lost 5; bases outside the gene matches: 3. Germline CDR1 is SGHKS and CDR2 is YYEKEE (reference sequence). The CDR3 runs to 15 residues. In nucleotides, the CDR3 is TGTGCCAGCAGCTTGGCGGGACAGGGAGATCAGCCCCAGCATTTT. Translation gives CASSLAGQGDQPQHF.

In this sample, this clonotype turned up a few times. V and J are TRBV12-3 or TRBV12-4 and TRBJ2-1; tentatively, D is TRBD2 (6 bases). The CDR3 extends over 15 amino acids. Trimming took 6 bases from V and 1 from J, leaving 13 bases between them. The CDR3 bases are TGTGCCAGCAGCCCAGGACGGGGGTCCTACAATGAGCAGTTCTTC. Translation: CASSPGRGSYNEQFF.

This clonotype has just a few counts. This sequence joins TRBV4-2 and TRBJ2-3; TRBD2 matches at 7 bases. The V gene end was trimmed by 3 bases and the J gene end by 3 bases; junction bases not matched to a gene: 12. Looked up from germline, CDR1 is LGHNA and CDR2 is YNFKEQ. The CDR3 length is 17 residues. The CDR3 spells CASSQDTSVMRTDTQYF. The CDR3 bases are TGTGCCAGCAGCCAGGATACTAGCGTAATGAGGACAGATACGCAGTATTTT.

This clonotype has a handful of counts. The V gene is TRBV2, the J gene TRBJ1-1; D may be TRBD1 (5 bases). The germline V and J ends were trimmed by 6 bases and 4 bases, with 15 bases remaining between them. In germline, CDR1 is SNHLY, CDR2 FYNNEI. The CDR3 is 14 residues long. This CDR3 reads CASSPGPGRTEAFF. CDR3 in DNA: TGTGCCAGCAGCCCGGGACCGGGGCGCACTGAAGCTTTCTTT.

The CDR3 DNA sequence: TGTGCCAGCAGCGGGCGACAGGGGAAGGAGACCCAGTACTTC. Translation gives CASSGRQGKETQYF. The V gene is TRBV9, the J gene TRBJ2-5, with 8 bases that match TRBD1. The CDR3 is 14 residues long. Germline CDR1 is SGDLS and CDR2 is YYNGEE. V shed 3 bases, J shed 5 bases, and the junction held 6 bases outside the gene matches. The complete variable domain, with remaining parts taken from reference TRBV9 and TRBJ2-5, reads DSGVTQTPKHLITATGQRVTLRCSPRSGDLSVYWYQQSLDQGLQFLIQYYNGEERAKGNILERFSAQQFPDLHSELNLSSLELGDSALYFCASSGRQGKETQYFGPGTRLLVL.

This clonotype was recorded a few times. The chain combines TRBV6-1 with TRBJ1-6; D unresolved. The CDR3 sequence is 14 residues long. With 6 bases removed from V and 4 bases from J, the gap between germline ends came to 10 bases. Germline V gene lookup returns CDR1 MNHNS and CDR2 SASEGT. The chain's CDR3 is CASRETHYNSPLHF. CDR3 nucleotide sequence: TGTGCCAGCAGGGAAACACATTATAATTCACCCCTCCACTTT.

To note about this clonotype: A read error may be the cause here, since a much bigger clone is one base away. CDR3 amino acids: CATLRVRQETQYF. The DNA of the CDR3 is TGTGCCACCCTCCGGGTCAGACAAGAGACCCAGTACTTC. The chain is built from TRBV2 and TRBJ2-5, with D unresolved. CDR1 is SNHLY, CDR2 FYNNEI, per germline. The CDR3 spans 13 residues. Trimming left V 10 bases short and J 2 bases short, with 14 bases between.

This clonotype was detected a few times. The chain combines TRBV27 with TRBJ2-2; 9 nucleotides agree with TRBD2. Trimming cost V 7 bases and J 5 bases; bases outside gene matches: 5. The germline V gene encodes CDR1 MNHEY and CDR2 SMNVEV (reference sequence). The CDR3 has 14 residues. The CDR3 nucleotides are TGTGCCAGCACCGTCCTAGCGGGGACCGGGGAGCTGTTTTTT. Translating gives CASTVLAGTGELFF.

This clonotype showed up just a few times. The chain recombines TRBV5-1 with TRBJ2-6, with D uncertain. Germline lookup yields CDR1 SGHRS and CDR2 YFSETQ. Trimming took 4 bases from V and 4 from J, leaving 9 bases between them. The CDR3 spans 14 residues. This CDR3 is CASSTIQGANVLTF. CDR3 in DNA: TGCGCCAGCAGCACCATTCAAGGGGCCAACGTCCTGACTTTC.